This T cell receptor (beta chain) was sequenced in a study of patients and donors after allogeneic stem cell transplantation. This clonotype has more than one count but fewer than ten. TCRdb reanalysed the RT-PCR reads using MiXCR and keeps one entry per CDR3 protein. Of approximately 410,000 distinct CDR3 sequences listed, roughly 17% are singletons. The clonotype was recovered from a human donor who was either an allogeneic HSCT recipient or a stem cell or donor lymphocyte infusion donor (not recorded which). It is not recorded whose cells these are; they may come from a transplant donor. What was sequenced was blood, either unsorted or a sorted T cell fraction (not recorded which).

Here the CDR3 reads CASSLKDRGASGELFF. CDR3 nucleotide sequence: TGCGCCAGCAGCTTGAAGGACAGGGGCGCGAGCGGGGAGCTGTTTTTT. J is TRBJ2-2 and V is TRBV5-1, with TRBD1 identical over 9 bases. CDR3 length equals 16 residues. V was pared by 1 base and J by 7 bases, with 8 bases of the junction left unmatched. Germline-derived CDR1 and CDR2 are SGHRS and YFSETQ.